The TCR beta chain described here comes from a study of cytomegalovirus exposure and HLA in healthy donors (dated by TCRdb to the late 2010s). For the wider study: In an earlier analysis of under 750 of the donors, 276 Gb of sequence data and 90 million to 120 million unique TCR beta sequences from 150 million to 200 million T cells were reported. High-throughput TCR immunosequencing, statistical association of individual TCRs with disease status, and machine learning were combined to predict cytomegalovirus infection status. An earlier analysis of 587 of the donors used high-throughput TCR beta sequencing to judge whether each TCR beta V gene segment behaved as functional or pseudogenic. Typing coverage varied by locus: roughly 629-640 donors for A, B, C, DRB1 and DQB1; some 520 for DQA1; about 570 for DPA1; roughly 470 for DPB1. HLA typing covered class I and class II loci at four-digit resolution. A later analysis re-examined previously published TCR beta repertoires from more than 650 donors and added high-resolution HLA genotyping to investigate patterns of TCR occurrence. The genetic ancestry cluster associated with self-reported Caucasian donors included 80% to 90% of the 398 genotyped donors. The study aimed to test whether signatures of past pathogen exposure could be identified by cataloging public T cell receptors. Every repertoire in the discovery cohort had been generated on one and the same sequencing platform. Among 300 to 500 genotyped donors of the cohort, an average of approximately 240,000 unique TCR beta nucleotide sequences was sequenced per donor, of which roughly 17% were non-productive. Roughly 5 DR-DQ haplotypes were handled as single units for association and clustering because linkage in the cohort was strong. Along with the 666-subject first cohort, a separate validation cohort of some 130 different subjects was used. The study profiled the T cell repertoires of 550 to 700 subjects by immunosequencing and related them to cytomegalovirus serostatus. Genome-wide SNP genotypes for about 65% of the roughly 670 donors were used in a later genetic analysis, which treated that subset as a discovery cohort. Roughly 300 gigabases of sequencing data and 78 million or so unique TCR sequences were included in an early release covering 550 to 650 HLA-typed donors. Donor age, sex, ethnicity and CMV serostatus were collected together with the repertoire data. Rather than using new phenotypic data, the later analysis identified candidate immune exposures from TCR beta sequences and from how often those sequences occurred across donors.

The full study reports these points: The sequencing pipeline was judged likely to have produced a cluster of highly shared sequence variants as a technical artifact. Because the 87-base-pair reads could not distinguish some IMGT-functional V segments, including TRBV6-2 and TRBV6-3, those segments were excluded. A later analysis found that HLA-associated TCR beta chains were more clonally expanded and had lower generation probabilities than equally common non-associated chains. In a later analysis, most CMV-associated TCR beta chains were found to appear HLA-restricted, with HLA associations seemingly driven largely by CMV exposure. At a false discovery rate of 0.05, a later analysis linked about 17,000 TCR beta sequences to specific HLA alleles. A further reported finding was that TCR beta sequences accurately predicted the HLA-A and HLA-B alleles for most subjects in the first cohort. CMV serostatus was the only immune exposure information available for the cohort. In both the original and validation cohorts, the classifier was reported to diagnose cytomegalovirus status with high specificity and sensitivity. Because HLA typing was unavailable for some donors at each locus, only the typed subset was used in association tests. In vitro tests confirmed that three of the cytomegalovirus-associated TCR beta chains recognize cytomegalovirus antigens. Correlated functional status among segregating V segments might reflect linkage disequilibrium, but an unknown experimental factor could not be ruled out. In a later genetic analysis, a missense DCLRE1C variant was associated with V-gene and J-gene trimming of TCR beta chains, and the association was replicated in an independent cohort. Roughly uniform sequencing depth across donors was assumed in presence/absence analyses, although this assumption may not hold. While some public TCRs were present in many individuals, most TCR sequences turned up only very rarely across donors. The study gave a list of under 200 TCR beta chains associated with cytomegalovirus. The authors suggested that the approach could potentially be generalized to other disease states and immunological phenotypes. In a later analysis, several top co-occurrence clusters were reported to appear linked to parvovirus B19, influenza, CMV and Epstein-Barr virus. Broadly in line with IMGT annotations, most TCR beta V segments showed up in productive rearrangements about 90% or about 30% of the time in an earlier analysis of 587 of the donors. Compared with the approximately 710-donor mean, donors in an Asian-associated ancestry cluster had fewer N-insertions in productive TCRs, according to a later genetic analysis. In a later analysis, the rate of TCR association differed among HLA loci, with DRB1 alleles having the most associated TCRs and HLA-C alleles having the fewest. This cohort had only TCR beta chains sequenced, and the lack of alpha or paired-chain data limited which features could be detected. Strong co-occurrence of HLA alleles, especially DR and DQ, made assigning TCR associations to individual alleles difficult. Because counts were too low, about 15 rarely observed V segments, including chromosome 9 orphons, were left out of the earlier analysis of over 550 of the donors.

Library creation used the immunoSEQ multiplex PCR assay. A mixture of 60 forward primers for TCR Vbeta segments and 13 reverse primers for TCR Jbeta segments was used in the multiplex PCR. The CDR3 region of rearranged TCR beta genes was amplified from genomic DNA by a multiplex PCR assay. Amplified TCR beta libraries were sequenced as 87-base-pair reads on the Illumina HiSeq System. As for how the authors treated the data: Across the 640 or so repertoires, a later analysis counted some 81 million unique TCR beta chains, 9.5 million to 12 million of which were shared by at least two donors. To remove PCR and sequencing errors, raw reads were error-corrected and collapsed into unique sequences using a nearest-neighbor algorithm that merged closely related sequences. CDR3 sequences were aligned to IMGT reference sequences to assign V, D and J gene segments. For a sequence to be retained, at least a six-nucleotide match to both a V gene segment and a J gene segment was required. A rearrangement counted as productive if the CDR3 had no stop codons and remained in frame with V and J, and every other rearrangement counted as non-productive. Following IMGT convention, CDR3 was defined as the stretch from the second conserved V-encoded cysteine up to the conserved J-encoded phenylalanine. The earlier analysis of more than 450 of the donors excluded sequences that lacked an unambiguous match to a single V gene segment. In an earlier analysis of a few hundred of the donors, a V segment was called functional when productive rearrangements were above 56.7%, and segregating when the standard deviation between donors exceeded 5%. A statistical classification framework was developed to diagnose cytomegalovirus status using the catalog of TCR beta chain sequences. A later analysis assigned V and J genes by comparing TCR nucleotide sequences with IMGT/GENE-DB human TR gene sequences. A later analysis assigned CDR3 sequences and most-parsimonious VDJ recombination scenarios with the TCRdist pipeline. A later analysis defined each TCR beta chain by its CDR3 amino acid sequence plus V-gene family, and excluded reads lacking a unique V-gene family. A later analysis removed 550 to 700 highly shared, low-generation-probability nucleotide sequences to deal with suspected cross-contamination and a sequencing artifact. A later analysis calculated a clonal expansion index for each public chain from normalized within-repertoire ranks of inferred template counts. Generation probabilities in a later analysis came from a VDJ recombination model fitted to out-of-frame rearrangements, and those results were checked against IGoR. A later analysis scored TCR-TCR, TCR-HLA and TCR-CMV co-occurrence with hypergeometric tests, applying a repertoire-size bias correction to TCR pairs. False discovery rates were estimated in a later analysis by permuting HLA or CMV assignments 20 times. In a later analysis, co-occurring TCRs were grouped using DBSCAN, and TCRdist sequence similarity was added for clustering within HLA-allele-positive subsets. Repertoires with fewer than 30,000 or more than 120,000 public chains, plus five repertoires with anomalous nucleotide sharing, were excluded from co-occurrence clustering. TCRdb holds this immuneACCESS table with in-frame rearrangements only. Some clones are missing; in checked studies, unresolved V genes explain under half, and the rest has no known cause. The V and J calls and clone size are taken from that table; D and trimming were inferred from the DNA. The sample records approximately 170,000 clones, roughly four fifths of which are singletons. Roughly 2.1% of the sample is held by the ten biggest clonotypes.

About this clone itself: Its antigen remains undetermined. No per-base quality is available; no much larger clone lies one base away.

The cohort comprised under 700 healthy bone marrow donors. At the time of sampling, every cohort member was nominally healthy, though immune exposures that went unrecorded were likely present. The donor was CMV seropositive and was included in the group of 250 to 300 seropositive cohort members. Every donor gave a peripheral blood sample, and the peripheral blood mononuclear cells from that sample were used for TCR beta sequencing. The Qiagen DNeasy Blood Extraction Kit was used to extract genomic DNA from the blood cell samples. The germline V gene supplies CDR1 ENHRY and CDR2 SYGVKD. V is cut back by 9 bases and J by 4 bases, with 7 bases in the junction unmatched. The CDR3 runs 14 residues from the cysteine to the phenylalanine. Just CDR3 DNA is preserved here, 42 bases in frame from base 1.

The rearrangement combines TRBV10-3 with TRBJ2-1, with TRBD2 matching 9 junction bases. The sample comprised PBMCs. This clonotype originated in a woman aged 30 to 39 in good health and CMV-seropositive. The DNA reads as follows: TGTGCCATTGCAGCGGGAGGAGGGTACAATGAGCAGTTCTTC. Its protein is CAIAAGGGYNEQFF.